The clone carrying this T cell receptor (beta chain) showed up just a few times. The antigen remains unidentified. Sequenced by immunoSEQ multiplex PCR; TCRdb stores in-frame clones only, minus some. The data hold around 99,000 clones, with 60% to 75% observed a single time. The data belong to a study of shared clonotypes between healthy human individuals. Notes on the study in general: Deeper or shallower sequencing was expected to change how clonotypes are shared among donors. The four-donor shared clonotypes exceeded non-shared clonotypes in generation probability, with non-shared ones scoring lower.

Trimming cost V 5 bases and J 0 bases, with 8 bases left between them. The CDR3 is 13 residues long. Per the germline V gene, CDR1 is MNHNY and CDR2 is SVGAGI (reference sequence). The sample consisted of memory CD8+ T cells sorted from blood. Stated subset: CD45RO+ cells pooled with CCR7-negative TemRA cells. This chain connects TRBV6-6 to TRBJ2-7; tentative D call: TRBD1 (5 bases). The TCR comes from a man between 25 and 39 years old in good health. CDR3 bases: TGTGCCAGCAGTCAGGGTAACTCCTACGAGCAGTACTTC. As protein: CASSQGNSYEQYF.